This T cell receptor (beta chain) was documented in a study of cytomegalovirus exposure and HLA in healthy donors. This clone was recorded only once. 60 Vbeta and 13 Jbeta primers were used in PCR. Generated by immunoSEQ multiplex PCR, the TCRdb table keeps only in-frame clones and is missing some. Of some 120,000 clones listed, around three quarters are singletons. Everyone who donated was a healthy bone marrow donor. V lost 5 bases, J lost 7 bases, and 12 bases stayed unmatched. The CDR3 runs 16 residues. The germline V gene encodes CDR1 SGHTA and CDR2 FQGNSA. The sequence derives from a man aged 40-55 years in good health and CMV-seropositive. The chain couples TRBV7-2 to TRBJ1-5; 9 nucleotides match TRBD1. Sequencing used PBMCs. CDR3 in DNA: TGTGCCAGCAGCCCAGTCCCGGGACAGGGCTGGCAGCCCCAGCATTTT. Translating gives CASSPVPGQGWQPQHF.